What follows are 29 T cell receptor beta chains derived from one specimen sequenced in a study of blood T cell repertoires in COVID-19. This table comes from immunoSEQ multiplex PCR, and its TCRdb copy is limited to in-frame clones, with some not included. The data contain about 53,000 clones, 70% to 90% of them singletons. Sequenced sample: peripheral blood. The receptors shown here come from an elderly man with acute or convalescent COVID-19.

This clone showed up just once. V usage is TRBV27 and J usage is TRBJ1-6; 8 bases fit TRBD1. V gave up 6 bases and J gave up 8 bases; unmatched junction bases: 9. Germline-derived CDR1 and CDR2 are MNHEY and SMNVEV (reference sequence). The CDR3 spans 15 residues. The CDR3 here is CASRKPTGDDSPLHF. The CDR3 bases are TGTGCCAGCAGGAAACCGACAGGGGATGATTCACCCCTCCACTTT.

In this sample, this clone turned up a few times. CDR3 nucleotide sequence: TGTGCCAGCTCACCAACGACACTAGACTACGAGCAGTACTTC. This sequence encodes CASSPTTLDYEQYF. The chain has TRBV18 and TRBJ2-7; tentatively, D is TRBD2 (5 bases). The CDR3 is 14 amino acids. CDR1 and CDR2 (germline): KGHSH, LQKENI. Trimming cost V 2 bases and J 3 bases, with 11 bases left between them. Looking up the rest from reference TRBV18 and TRBJ2-7 gives the full variable domain: NAGVMQNPRHLVRRRGQEARLRCSPMKGHSHVYWYRQLPEEGLKFMVYLQKENIIDESGMPKERFSAEFPKEGPSILRIQQVVRGDSAAYFCASSPTTLDYEQYFGPGTRLTVT.

This clone was seen a few times. V and J are TRBV5-6 and TRBJ2-2, with D unclear. Germline V gene data show CDR1 as SGHDT and CDR2 as YYEEEE. V lost 6 bases, J lost 1 base, and 7 bases lay in between. CDR3 size: 13 residues. Here the CDR3 DNA reads TGTGCCAGCACCGAGTGGAACACCGGGGAGCTGTTTTTT. This sequence encodes CASTEWNTGELFF.

This chain links TRBV19 with TRBJ1-1; 8 bases are shared with TRBD1. V shed 5 bases and J 7 bases; nucleotides not matched to a gene: 9. Germline CDR1 LNHDA, CDR2 SQIVND (reference sequence). The CDR3 is 14 residues long. CDR3 in DNA: TGTGCCAGTAGTGGGAGGACAGGGCAGAGTGAAGCTTTCTTT. Its translation is CASSGRTGQSEAFF.

CDR3 sequence (DNA): TGCGCCAGCAGTCAATCGGGACAGGCCTCGAGGGATGAGCAGTTCTTC. Amino acid sequence: CASSQSGQASRDEQFF. J is TRBJ2-1 and V is TRBV23-1; 8 bases align to TRBD1. TRBV23-1 qualifies as an ORF whose function is uncertain. The junction had 9 bases not matched to a gene; V was cut back by 0 bases and J by 8 bases. This CDR3 is built from 16 residues.

This chain connects TRBV7-2 to TRBJ2-5; 7 nucleotides align to TRBD2. CDR1 and CDR2 from the germline V gene are SGHTA and FQGNSA. The V gene end was trimmed by 4 bases and the J gene end by 1 base; junction bases not matched to a gene: 9. The CDR3 runs to 16 residues. DNA for the CDR3: TGTGCCAGCAGCTCCTGGGATAGGACTAGCCAAGAGACCCAGTACTTC. The encoded protein is CASSSWDRTSQETQYF. Filled out from reference TRBV7-2 and TRBJ2-5, the complete variable domain reads GAGVSQSPSNKVTEKGKDVELRCDPISGHTALYWYRQSLGQGLEFLIYFQGNSAPDKSGLPSDRFSAERTGGSVSTLTIQRTQQEDSAVYLCASSSWDRTSQETQYFGPGTRLLVL.

J is TRBJ1-2 and V is TRBV27, with D hard to call. CDR3 length: 13 amino acids. The germline V and J ends were trimmed by 2 bases and 7 bases, with 11 bases remaining between them. Germline CDR1 reads MNHEY; CDR2 reads SMNVEV (reference sequence). In DNA, the CDR3 is TGTGCCAGCAGTTTAGCAGGTTCTCCTGGCTACACCTTC. This gives the protein CASSLAGSPGYTF.

V is TRBV2 and J is TRBJ1-2; tentative D call: TRBD1 (5 bases). CDR1 SNHLY and CDR2 FYNNEI come from the germline V gene. Trimming took off 3 bases at V and 8 bases at J, with 13 bases between the two ends. The length of the CDR3 is 13 residues. CDR3 bases: TGTGCCAGCAGTGACCGGGGGACGGGGGGCTACACCTTC. It codes for CASSDRGTGGYTF.

This chain links TRBV19 with TRBJ2-7; D perhaps matches TRBD1 (6 bases). V was pared by 0 bases and J by 1 base, with 13 bases between. From germline, CDR1 is LNHDA and CDR2 SQIVND (reference sequence). The CDR3 loop spans 16 amino acids. CDR3 sequence reads: CASSIEGHRESYEQYF. In DNA form, the CDR3 reads TGTGCCAGTAGTATAGAGGGACATCGGGAATCCTACGAGCAGTACTTC.

This clone was found once. V usage is TRBV5-1 and J usage is TRBJ2-7, with 8 bases identical to TRBD1. Losses at the gene ends were 0 bases for V and 5 bases for J; bases not matched to a gene: 4. Germline V CDR1 and CDR2: SGHRS, YFSETQ. This CDR3 contains 14 residues. In DNA form, the CDR3 reads TGCGCCAGCAGCTTGGCGCAGACAGGGGACGAGCAGTACTTC. It specifies CASSLAQTGDEQYF.

The V and J genes are TRBV7-9 and TRBJ1-3; TRBD1 agrees at 8 bases. Germline lookup yields CDR1 SEHNR and CDR2 FQNEAQ (reference sequence). The CDR3 length is 17 residues. V dropped 5 bases and J dropped 4; count of bases not matched to a gene: 13. This chain's CDR3 is CASSPSGQALGGNTIYF. The CDR3 region has the DNA TGTGCCAGCAGCCCGTCGGGACAGGCCCTGGGAGGAAACACCATATATTTT.

The sample holds a few counts of this clone. CDR3 protein: CASSSTSGRETQYF. CDR3 nucleotides: TGTGCCAGCAGTTCGACTAGCGGGCGAGAGACCCAGTACTTC. The genes are TRBV6-5 and TRBJ2-5; TRBD2 matches 10 bases. Per germline, CDR1 MNHEY and CDR2 SVGAGI. The J segment lost 4 bases and the V segment lost 4 bases, leaving 3 bases of the junction unmatched. The length of the CDR3 is 14 residues.

The V call is TRBV9, the J call TRBJ1-6; 11 bases fit TRBD1. The CDR3 totals 16 residues. Trimming removed 2 bases from V and 7 bases from J; junction bases left unmatched: 5. Germline lookup yields CDR1 SGDLS and CDR2 YYNGEE. The CDR3 DNA reads TGTGCCAGCAGCGTTGGGGGGACAGGGGGAAATTCACCCCTCCACTTT. This gives the protein CASSVGGTGGNSPLHF. The full variable domain, in which reference TRBV9 and TRBJ1-6 provide the parts outside the CDR3, is DSGVTQTPKHLITATGQRVTLRCSPRSGDLSVYWYQQSLDQGLQFLIQYYNGEERAKGNILERFSAQQFPDLHSELNLSSLELGDSALYFCASSVGGTGGNSPLHFGNGTRLTVT.

The chain employs TRBV7-6 and TRBJ1-3; D remains unclear. The germline V gene has CDR1 SGHVS and CDR2 FNYEAQ. This CDR3 is 14 amino acids long. The V and J ends lost 0 bases and 3 bases respectively, with 6 bases between them. CDR3 protein: CASSLAEGGNTIYF. DNA for the CDR3: TGTGCCAGCAGCTTAGCGGAGGGTGGAAACACCATATATTTT.

V gene TRBV5-4 combines with J gene TRBJ1-1, with D unclear. The CDR3 covers 15 residues. With 4 bases removed from V and 8 bases from J, the gap between germline ends came to 21 bases. Per the germline V gene, CDR1 is SGHNT and CDR2 is YYREEE (reference sequence). The DNA of the CDR3 is TGTGCCAGCAGCCATTCGGCCGGGGTCTTTGGAGAAGCTTTCTTT. Protein sequence: CASSHSAGVFGEAFF. Variable domain in full (rest from reference TRBV5-4 and TRBJ1-1): ETGVTQSPTHLIKTRGQQVTLRCSSQSGHNTVSWYQQALGQGPQFIFQYYREEENGRGNFPPRFSGLQFPNYSSELNVNALELDDSALYLCASSHSAGVFGEAFFGQGTRLTVV.

The V and J genes are TRBV19 and TRBJ1-2; TRBD1 might be the D (5 bases). The germline V gene has CDR1 LNHDA and CDR2 SQIVND (reference sequence). The CDR3 runs 13 residues. The germline V and J ends were trimmed by 5 bases and 5 bases, with 12 bases remaining between them. CDR3 amino acids: CASSPLGGYGYTF. The CDR3 bases are TGTGCCAGTAGTCCCCTCGGGGGGTATGGCTACACCTTC. The whole variable domain, filled in from reference TRBV19 and TRBJ1-2, reads DGGITQSPKYLFRKEGQNVTLSCEQNLNHDAMYWYRQDPGQGLRLIYYSQIVNDFQKGDIAEGYSVSREKKESFPLTVTSAQKNPTAFYLCASSPLGGYGYTFGSGTRLTVV.

CDR3 in DNA: TGTGCCAGCTCACCACCGTCGAGCACAGATACGCAGTATTTT. Residues: CASSPPSSTDTQYF. The chain is built from TRBV18 and TRBJ2-3; D is ambiguous. V was clipped by 0 bases and J by 0 bases, with 4 bases between them. In germline, CDR1 is KGHSH, CDR2 LQKENI. The CDR3 consists of 14 residues.

The chain uses TRBV27 and TRBJ1-2, with TRBD1 matching over 10 bases. The CDR3 runs 15 residues. V dropped 6 bases and J dropped 4; count of bases not matched to a gene: 8. Germline V gene lookup returns CDR1 MNHEY and CDR2 SMNVEV (reference sequence). The CDR3 DNA reads as TGTGCCAGCAGCATCGACAGGGGGCTTAGCTATGGCTACACCTTC. This codes for CASSIDRGLSYGYTF.

V and J are TRBV5-4 and TRBJ2-7; D remains unclear. The V gene's germline CDR1 is SGHNT and CDR2 YYREEE (reference sequence). V shed 2 bases and J shed 6 bases, with 15 bases lying between them. The CDR3 is 14 residues long. In DNA, the CDR3 is TGTGCCAGCAGCTTCCCCGGGTCCGCCGGCGAGCAGTACTTC. This gives the protein CASSFPGSAGEQYF.

This clone turned up a few times. Here the CDR3 DNA reads TGTGCCAGCGGGAGGGACGCTGGGGCCAACGTCCTGACTTTC. Protein sequence: CASGRDAGANVLTF. This chain joins TRBV6-5 and TRBJ2-6, with 7 positions matching TRBD2. The V and J ends lost 8 bases and 2 bases, in that order; junction bases with no gene match: 3. Germline assignment: CDR1 MNHEY and CDR2 SVGAGI. The CDR3 is 14 residues long.

The chain recombines TRBV2 with TRBJ1-1; D is unresolved. Germline CDR1 and CDR2: SNHLY and FYNNEI. CDR3 size: 15 residues. Deletions cut 7 bases from V and 2 bases from J, with 17 bases between. CDR3 bases: TGTGCCAGCATTTCCGCCGGGTCAGCAAACACTGAAGCTTTCTTT. It yields the protein CASISAGSANTEAFF. Variable domain in full (rest from reference TRBV2 and TRBJ1-1): EPEVTQTPSHQVTQMGQEVILRCVPISNHLYFYWYRQILGQKVEFLVSFYNNEISEKSEIFDDQFSVERPDGSNFTLKIRSTKLEDSAMYFCASISAGSANTEAFFGQGTRLTVV.

The chain is built from TRBV3-1 (or the pseudogene TRBV3-2) and TRBJ2-3; D is unclear. This CDR3 has 11 residues. Between the trimmed V and J ends, which lost 5 bases and 3 bases, there was a span of 3 bases. CDR1 and CDR2 (germline): LGHDT, YNNKEL (reference sequence). The CDR3 region has the DNA TGTGCCAGCAGCTTAACAGATACGCAGTATTTT. Translation: CASSLTDTQYF.

The rearrangement uses TRBV27 and TRBJ1-1; 9 positions match TRBD1. V lost 5 bases, J lost 0 bases, and 1 base stayed unmatched. CDR1 and CDR2 (germline): MNHEY, SMNVEV (reference sequence). The CDR3 is 14 residues long. CDR3 region: CASSRTGVNTEAFF. CDR3 coding DNA: TGTGCCAGCAGTCGGACAGGGGTGAACACTGAAGCTTTCTTT.

The chain carries TRBV18 and TRBJ1-1, with TRBD1 identical over 7 bases. The CDR3 totals 14 residues. Trimming removed 5 bases from V and 5 bases from J; junction bases left unmatched: 8. Germline V gene sequence: CDR1 KGHSH, CDR2 LQKENI. Written as DNA, the CDR3 is TGTGCCAGCTCAGTCACAGGGGAGCGGACTGAAGCTTTCTTT. It specifies CASSVTGERTEAFF.

The chain joins TRBV21-1 to TRBJ1-1; whether TRBD1, the table's D call, matches the DNA was not checked. TRBV21-1 is recorded as a pseudogene. This CDR3 is 13 amino acids long. CDR3 bases: TGTGCCAGCAGCAAAGGGCAGAACACTGAAGCTTTCTTT. Protein sequence: CASSKGQNTEAFF.

V is TRBV18 and J is TRBJ1-5; D gene unclear. The CDR3 spans 15 residues. Germline CDR1 reads KGHSH; CDR2 reads LQKENI. V was cut by 6 bases and J by 3 bases, with 15 bases left in between. CDR3 sequence (DNA): TGTGCCAGCTCTACCTCCGGGGTAGTCAATCAGCCCCAGCATTTT. It encodes CASSTSGVVNQPQHF.

The V gene is TRBV6-5, the J gene TRBJ2-1; 8 bases match TRBD1. The length of the CDR3 is 13 residues. The germline gives CDR1 MNHEY, CDR2 SVGAGI. J was trimmed by 6 bases and V by 7 bases; bases with no gene match: 5. The CDR3 nucleotides read TGTGCCAGCACCGCTGGACAGGGCAATGAGCAGTTCTTC. This codes for CASTAGQGNEQFF.

V and J are TRBV7-9 and TRBJ2-1; D is unclear. Germline V gives CDR1 SEHNR, CDR2 FQNEAQ (reference sequence). The CDR3 loop spans 14 amino acids. Trimming removed 6 bases from V and 4 bases from J, with 13 bases in between. The CDR3 DNA follows: TGTGCCAGCAGTTACGCGACCAGGTACAATGAGCAGTTCTTC. Translated: CASSYATRYNEQFF.

The chain uses TRBV30 and TRBJ1-1; D is ambiguous. Germline values: CDR1 GTSNPN, CDR2 SVGIG (reference sequence). Trimming removed 0 bases from V and 0 bases from J, with 11 bases in between. This CDR3 contains 15 residues. CDR3 loop: CAWSVQALMNTEAFF. The CDR3, as DNA: TGTGCCTGGAGTGTCCAGGCTCTTATGAACACTGAAGCTTTCTTT.